Listed below are T cell receptor beta chains from one sample, sequenced in a study of cytomegalovirus exposure and HLA in healthy donors. The method was immunoSEQ multiplex PCR; TCRdb's version includes in-frame clones alone and lacks a portion of them. The sample lists 200,000 or so clones, approximately 80% occurring once. The sample comprised PBMCs. Receptors were obtained from a man aged 25-45 years in good health and CMV-seronegative. Each CDR3 is given with its conserved first and last residue. Each record gives: J gene, V gene, clone size, D gene, CDR3 DNA, CDR3 protein. A D gene is named only where the DNA matches it firmly. Some rows mark clone size as missing; the rest say once, few, many or name a class of expanded clone.

>TRBJ1-2|TRBV5-5|few|.
TGTGCCAGCAGCTTGGTGGCGGGGACCGGCGGCTACACCTTC
CASSLVAGTGGYTF
>TRBJ2-7|TRBV7-2|.|.
TGTGCCAGCAGCTTAGACAGGAGTAACGAGCAGTACTTC
CASSLDRSNEQYF
>TRBJ1-2|TRBV6-5|.|.
TGTGCCAGCAGTTTAGGGCGACAGGCTTTAGGCTACACCTTC
CASSLGRQALGYTF
>TRBJ2-1|TRBV4-3|few|.
TGCGCCAGCAGCCAAGCCATCTTAGGTGGGGCCTTGGGCGATGAGCAGTTCTTC
CASSQAILGGALGDEQFF
>TRBJ1-1|TRBV28|.|TRBD1
TGTGCCAGCGTCGGGACAGGCTACACTGAAGCTTTCTTT
CASVGTGYTEAFF
>TRBJ2-3|TRBV7-2|.|TRBD1
TGTGCCAGCAGCTTAGTACAGGGGGGAATAGATACGCAGTATTTT
CASSLVQGGIDTQYF
>TRBJ2-5|TRBV6-5|.|.
TGTGCCAGCAGTTACTCGGTGGGGGGGGGCCGGGAGACCCAGTACTTC
CASSYSVGGGRETQYF
>TRBJ2-5|TRBV28|.|.
TGTGCCAGCAGTTCGGGGACTCAAGAGACCCAGTACTTC
CASSSGTQETQYF
>TRBJ1-2|TRBV28|once|.
TGTGCCAGCAGCCCCCGGGGAGCTCAAACCTATGGCTACACCTTC
CASSPRGAQTYGYTF
>TRBJ1-6|TRBV13|.|.
TGTGCCAGCAGCTCCCTATCCCACCAGGGACCCCTCCACTTT
CASSSLSHQGPLHF
>TRBJ2-5|TRBV18|once|TRBD2
TGTGCCAGCTCACCAGGCGGGGGGGCCCAAGAGACCCAGTACTTC
CASSPGGGAQETQYF
>TRBJ1-5|TRBV7-9|.|.
TGTGCCAGCAGCCACTTTGCGGGTACCGTAGGTAATCAGCCCCAGCATTTT
CASSHFAGTVGNQPQHF
>TRBJ2-1|TRBV28|.|TRBD1
TGTGCCAGCAGAACGACAGGGACCGATGAGCAGTTCTTC
CASRTTGTDEQFF
>TRBJ2-2|TRBV7-6|.|TRBD1
TGTGCCAGCAGCTTAGGCGTAAGGGCCGGGACAGGGGGTACCGGGGAGCTGTTTTTT
CASSLGVRAGTGGTGELFF
>TRBJ1-1|TRBV10-3|.|.
TGTGCCATCAGTGACTTGAACACTGAAGCTTTCTTT
CAISDLNTEAFF
>TRBJ2-2|TRBV5-1|.|TRBD1
TGCGCCAGCAGCTTGAAAGGGGGCCCCACCGGGGAGCTGTTTTTT
CASSLKGGPTGELFF
>TRBJ2-5|TRBV10-3|.|.
TGTGCCATCAGACGGGACTCAGGGGAGACCCAGTACTTC
CAIRRDSGETQYF
>TRBJ2-3|TRBV6-6|.|.
TGTGCCAGCATCGATCAGGGGTGGGATACGCAGTATTTT
CASIDQGWDTQYF
>TRBJ1-2|TRBV4-3|many|TRBD1
TGCGCCAGCAGCCCGGACAGGGGGGACGGCTACACCTTC
CASSPDRGDGYTF
>TRBJ1-2|TRBV7-9|.|.
TGTGCCAGCAGAACCCAACAGGGTCGCTATAACTATGGCTACACCTTC
CASRTQQGRYNYGYTF
>TRBJ2-7|TRBV6-6|.|TRBD1
TGTGCCAGCAACCCGACAGGGGGCAAGGGCGAGCAGTACTTC
CASNPTGGKGEQYF
>TRBJ2-1|TRBV5-4|.|.
TGTGCCAGCAGCTTGACCAGGTGGAATGAGCAGTTCTTC
CASSLTRWNEQFF
>TRBJ2-7|TRBV9|.|TRBD1
TGTGCCAGCAGCCCCCGGGACAGGCCCTACGAGCAGTACTTC
CASSPRDRPYEQYF
>TRBJ1-6|TRBV27|.|TRBD1
TGTGCCAGCAGGGGACAGGGAGGATCACCCCTCCACTTT
CASRGQGGSPLHF
>TRBJ2-3|TRBV4-3|.|TRBD2
TGCGCCAGCAGCCAAGCTGGCGGGACTAGCGGCGCAGATACGCAGTATTTT
CASSQAGGTSGADTQYF
>TRBJ2-3|TRBV2|.|TRBD2
TGTGCCAGCAGCAAACTAGCGGGGGGACTAACCACAGATACGCAGTATTTT
CASSKLAGGLTTDTQYF
>TRBJ1-2|TRBV15|once|TRBD1
TGTGCCACCAGCAGAGATCGGGACAGGACCTTCTATGGCTACACCTTC
CATSRDRDRTFYGYTF
>TRBJ1-1|TRBV19|.|.
TGTGCCAGTAACGGGGAACGGAACACTGAAGCTTTCTTT
CASNGERNTEAFF
>TRBJ1-1|TRBV2|.|.
TGTTACACCCAACGGGGGGGCAGAGACACTGAAGCTTTCTTT
CYTQRGGRDTEAFF
>TRBJ2-1|TRBV29-1|.|TRBD1
TGCAGCGTGGCGGGACAGGGGGCCAATGAGCAGTTCTTC
CSVAGQGANEQFF
>TRBJ2-2|TRBV4-1|few|.
TGCGCCAGCAGGGAATCGGGTTCCGGGGAGCTGTTTTTT
CASRESGSGELFF
>TRBJ2-3|TRBV9|.|.
TGTGCCAGCAGCCCGCGTCCAGGGCCCACAGATACGCAGTATTTT
CASSPRPGPTDTQYF
>TRBJ1-4|TRBV19|.|TRBD1
TGTGCCAGTAGTCCGTCCTTTACAGGGGCGGGTGAAAAACTGTTTTTT
CASSPSFTGAGEKLFF
>TRBJ2-2|TRBV9|.|.
TGTGCCAGCAGCGCACCCCCCGGGACAACGAACACCGGGGAGCTGTTTTTT
CASSAPPGTTNTGELFF
>TRBJ2-3|TRBV7-3|.|TRBD2
TGTGCCAGCAGCTTAGGACTAGTTGAAAGGACAGATACGCAGTATTTT
CASSLGLVERTDTQYF
>TRBJ1-2|TRBV4-1|.|TRBD1
TGCGCCAGCAGCCAAGATCGAGGGACAGCCTATGGCTACACCTTC
CASSQDRGTAYGYTF
>TRBJ1-5|TRBV28|once|TRBD1
TGTGCCAGCAGTTACCTACAGGGGACTAATCAGCCCCAGCATTTT
CASSYLQGTNQPQHF
>TRBJ2-3|TRBV6-5|.|.
TGTGCCAGCAGTTATTACTCAGTGGGGCCGGTAGATACGCAGTATTTT
CASSYYSVGPVDTQYF
>TRBJ2-3|TRBV14|.|TRBD1
TGTGCCAGCAGGGGACAGGGCACAGATACGCAGTATTTT
CASRGQGTDTQYF
>TRBJ2-1|TRBV2|.|TRBD2
TGTGCCAGCAGTGAAACTAGCGGGGCGTACAATGAGCAGTTCTTC
CASSETSGAYNEQFF
>TRBJ1-4|TRBV7-8|.|.
TGTGCCAGCAGCTCAGGGAGGGAAAAACTGTTTTTT
CASSSGREKLFF
>TRBJ2-2|TRBV28|.|.
TGTGCCAGCAGTTTAGTTCTGGGGGCTGCCGCGAACACCGGGGAGCTGTTTTTT
CASSLVLGAAANTGELFF
>TRBJ2-5|TRBV5-1|.|TRBD1
TGCGCCAGCAGCTTGTCCGGGACAGCCGTCCAAGAGACCCAGTACTTC
CASSLSGTAVQETQYF
>TRBJ2-2|TRBV4-1|.|TRBD2
TGCGCCAGCAGCCAAGAAGCCGGGACTAACCTCGGGGAGCTGTTTTTT
CASSQEAGTNLGELFF
>TRBJ2-5|TRBV9|.|TRBD2
TGTGCCAGCAGCGTAACCAGCGGGGGCCCTCAAGAGACCCAGTACTTC
CASSVTSGGPQETQYF
>TRBJ2-7|TRBV6-6|.|TRBD1
TGTGCCAGCAGTTACTGGGACAGGGGGAGCGAGCAGTACTTC
CASSYWDRGSEQYF
>TRBJ2-3|TRBV29-1|.|.
TGCAGCGATCAGGCGAAGTATACGCAGTATTTT
CSDQAKYTQYF
>TRBJ2-5|TRBV10-3|.|TRBD2
TGTGCCATCTCGACTAGCGGGGGCCAAGAGACCCAGTACTTC
CAISTSGGQETQYF
>TRBJ1-6|TRBV12-5|.|TRBD1
TGTGCTAGTGGTTTTACTACAGGGGATAATTCACCCCTCCACTTT
CASGFTTGDNSPLHF
>TRBJ2-7|TRBV5-4|once|.
TGTGCCAGCAGCCCTCGGGACAAAAGCTACGAGCAGTACTTC
CASSPRDKSYEQYF
>TRBJ2-7|TRBV6-5|.|TRBD1
TGTGCCAGCACCTCCGGGACAGGGGGTTACGAGCAGTACTTC
CASTSGTGGYEQYF
>TRBJ2-6|TRBV9|.|.
TGTGCCAGCAGCGTAGGCGGGGCCGGGGCCAGCGTCCTGACTTTC
CASSVGGAGASVLTF
>TRBJ2-1|TRBV7-3|.|TRBD2
TGTGCCAGCAGCAGCGGGGGGGCCTTCTACAATGAGCAGTTCTTC
CASSSGGAFYNEQFF
>TRBJ1-1|TRBV5-1|once|TRBD1
TGCGCCAGCAGCTCCGAGACAGGGAGGTTCACTGAAGCTTTCTTT
CASSSETGRFTEAFF
>TRBJ2-7|TRBV6-5|few|TRBD1
TGTGCCAGCAGTTACGGGGGACAGAGCTACGAGCAGTACTTC
CASSYGGQSYEQYF